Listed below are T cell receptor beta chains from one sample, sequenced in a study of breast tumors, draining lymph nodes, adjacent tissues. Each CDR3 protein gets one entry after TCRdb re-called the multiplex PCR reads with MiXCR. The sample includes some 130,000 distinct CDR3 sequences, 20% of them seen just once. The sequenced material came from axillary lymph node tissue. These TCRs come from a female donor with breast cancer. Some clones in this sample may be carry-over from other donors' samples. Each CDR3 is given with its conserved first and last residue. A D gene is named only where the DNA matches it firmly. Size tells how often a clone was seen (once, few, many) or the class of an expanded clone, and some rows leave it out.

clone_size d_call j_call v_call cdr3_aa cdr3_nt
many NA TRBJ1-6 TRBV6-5 CASSYTQGAHNSPLHF TGTGCCAGCAGTTATACCCAGGGTGCGCATAATTCACCCCTCCACTTT
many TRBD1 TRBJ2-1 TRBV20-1 CSAQGLARINEQFF TGCAGTGCACAGGGGCTTGCTAGGATCAATGAGCAGTTCTTC
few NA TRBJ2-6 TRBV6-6 CASSYSDTSSAGANVLTF TGTGCCAGCAGTTACTCGGACACGTCCTCCGCTGGGGCCAACGTCCTGACTTTC
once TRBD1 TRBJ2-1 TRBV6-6 CASSYSQGNGQFF TGTGCCAGCAGTTACTCACAGGGGAATGGGCAGTTCTTC
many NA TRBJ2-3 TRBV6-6 CASSYLRDKDTQYF TGTGCCAGCAGTTACCTACGGGATAAAGATACGCAGTATTTT
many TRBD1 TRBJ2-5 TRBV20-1 CSATALDRAAETQYF TGCAGTGCCACTGCCTTGGACAGGGCGGCGGAGACCCAGTACTTC
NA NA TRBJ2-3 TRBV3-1 CASSLRGAGDTQYF TGTGCCAGCAGCCTACGCGGGGCGGGGGATACGCAGTATTTT
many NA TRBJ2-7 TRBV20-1 CSAQKDPSAYEQYF TGCAGTGCTCAGAAAGACCCCTCCGCCTACGAGCAGTACTTC
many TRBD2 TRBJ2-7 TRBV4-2 CASSQQTSGPYEQYF TGTGCCAGCAGCCAGCAAACTAGCGGGCCCTACGAGCAGTACTTC
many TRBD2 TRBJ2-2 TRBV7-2 CASSLVGLADTGELFF TGTGCCAGCAGCTTAGTAGGACTAGCGGACACCGGGGAGCTGTTTTTT
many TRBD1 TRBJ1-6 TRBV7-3 CASSLTGGQGEGSPLHF TGTGCCAGCAGCTTAACGGGGGGACAGGGGGAAGGTTCACCCCTCCACTTT
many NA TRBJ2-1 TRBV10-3 CATSSYDGDNNEQFF TGTGCCACCAGTTCCTATGACGGGGACAACAATGAGCAGTTCTTC
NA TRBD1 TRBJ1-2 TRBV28 CASSAGQGSYGCTF TGTGCCAGCAGTGCTGGACAGGGAAGCTATGGCTGCACCTTC
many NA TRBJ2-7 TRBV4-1 CASSQGPAGDYEQYF TGCGCCAGCAGCCAAGGTCCCGCAGGGGATTACGAGCAGTACTTC
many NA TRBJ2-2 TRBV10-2 CASSPIGGELFF TGCGCCAGCAGCCCTATTGGCGGGGAGCTGTTTTTT
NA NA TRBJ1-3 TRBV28 CASSKGPASSGNTIYF TGTGCCAGCAGCAAGGGACCGGCAAGCTCTGGAAACACCATATATTTT
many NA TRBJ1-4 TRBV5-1 CASSKDTPKEKLFF TGCGCCAGCAGCAAGGACACCCCTAAAGAAAAACTGTTTTTT
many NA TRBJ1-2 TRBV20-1 CSARGGGNYGYTF TGCAGTGCTAGAGGTGGGGGGAACTATGGCTACACCTTC
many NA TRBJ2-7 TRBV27 CASSFQANYEQYF TGTGCCAGCAGTTTCCAGGCAAACTACGAGCAGTACTTC
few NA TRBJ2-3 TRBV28 CASSQSGFVDTQYF TGTGCCAGCAGCCAAAGCGGGTTTGTAGATACGCAGTATTTT
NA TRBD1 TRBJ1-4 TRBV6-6 CASSSGGWGVEKLFF TGTGCCAGCTCCTCAGGGGGTTGGGGTGTTGAAAAACTGTTTTTT
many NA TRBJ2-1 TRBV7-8 CASSLDPTEAAYNEQFF TGTGCCAGCAGCTTAGACCCTACGGAGGCTGCCTACAATGAGCAGTTCTTC
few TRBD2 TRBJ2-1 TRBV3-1 CASSQGLAGYEQFF TGTGCCAGCAGCCAAGGACTAGCGGGATATGAGCAGTTCTTC
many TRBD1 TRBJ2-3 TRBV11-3 CASSIETPPDRVRTDTQYF TGTGCCAGCAGCATTGAAACACCGCCTGACAGGGTACGAACAGATACGCAGTATTTT